Each of the 30 T cell receptor beta chains below was sequenced from the same sample in a study of a mutant IDH1 vaccine in newly diagnosed glioma. Method: immunoSEQ multiplex PCR; TCRdb's copy keeps in-frame clones and lacks some. The table has about 54,000 clones, 80% to 90% seen once. Documented time point: baseline, week 1 (first vaccination visit). The sample's treatment: pre-vaccination baseline after standard-of-care therapy. Material: PBMCs, obtained from a glioma patient treated with radiotherapy, temozolomide or both. These receptor sequences come from a man aged 18 to 35 with glioma.

The V and J genes are TRBV7-9 and TRBJ1-1; D ambiguous. CDR1 is SEHNR and CDR2 is FQNEAQ in the germline V gene (reference sequence). This CDR3 comprises 13 residues. Trimming removed 1 base from V and 2 bases from J, with 5 bases in between. CDR3 nucleotide sequence: TGTGCCAGCAGCTTAGTAGGCAACACTGAAGCTTTCTTT. Translated: CASSLVGNTEAFF.

This clone occurred once. CDR3 sequence (DNA): TGTGCCAGCAGTGAATCGGGTCCAGTCAATGAAAAACTGTTTTTT. As protein: CASSESGPVNEKLFF. The chain joins TRBV6-1 to TRBJ1-4; no firm D call. The germline CDR1 and CDR2 sequences are MNHNS and SASEGT. Trimming cost V 2 bases and J 5 bases, with 12 bases left between them. CDR3 length equals 15 residues.

The rearrangement uses TRBV4-3 and TRBJ2-2; TRBD2 agrees at 7 bases. This CDR3 contains 18 residues. V was pared by 3 bases and J by 5 bases, with 15 bases of the junction left unmatched. CDR1 and CDR2 from the germline V gene are LGHNA and YSLEER. CDR3 sequence reads: CASSHVVIPGGGTGELFF. CDR3 DNA sequence: TGCGCCAGCAGCCATGTTGTAATACCGGGGGGTGGTACCGGGGAGCTGTTTTTT.

The genes are TRBV4-3 and TRBJ1-6; D gene uncertain. The CDR3 length is 16 residues. Germline V CDR1 and CDR2: LGHNA, YSLEER. Between the trimmed V and J ends, which lost 0 bases and 10 bases, there was a span of 16 bases. CDR3 in amino acids: CASSQDLEGTKSPLHF. The CDR3, as DNA: TGCGCCAGCAGCCAAGATCTGGAGGGAACCAAGTCACCCCTCCACTTT.

DNA for the CDR3: TGTGCCAGCAGCTTCTCAGGGGTCCCCTATGGCTACACCTTC. Translating gives CASSFSGVPYGYTF. The rearrangement joins TRBV5-6 to TRBJ1-2, with a tentative D call TRBD1 (6 bases). Trimming removed 2 bases from V and 4 bases from J, with 12 bases in between. Germline V gene data show CDR1 as SGHDT and CDR2 as YYEEEE. This CDR3 has 14 residues.

V and J are TRBV19 and TRBJ1-6; D gene uncertain. Germline assignment: CDR1 LNHDA and CDR2 SQIVND (reference sequence). The CDR3 covers 14 residues. Trimming took off 7 bases at V and 7 bases at J, with 14 bases between the two ends. CDR3 DNA sequence: TGTGCCAGTAACCCAACTGGTACAAATTCACCCCTCCACTTT. Protein product: CASNPTGTNSPLHF.

The chain carries TRBV13 and TRBJ2-1, with 7 bases fitting TRBD2. The trim removed 5 bases at V and 5 bases at J, leaving 15 bases unmatched. Germline loops: CDR1 PRHDT, CDR2 FYEKMQ (reference sequence). CDR3 size: 17 residues. CDR3 DNA: TGTGCCAGCAGCCAAGAGAGCCTGCTAGCGGAGGACAATGAGCAGTTCTTC. This gives the protein CASSQESLLAEDNEQFF.

The CDR3 DNA reads as TGTGCCAGCAGTACGACCGGCGGGGGCAATCAGCCCCAGCATTTT. This sequence encodes CASSTTGGGNQPQHF. This chain connects TRBV2 to TRBJ1-5, with no clear D. The CDR3 contains 15 residues. Germline V gene data show CDR1 as SNHLY and CDR2 as FYNNEI. Trimming stripped 5 bases from V and 2 bases from J, with 13 bases between. Filled out from reference TRBV2 and TRBJ1-5, the complete variable domain reads EPEVTQTPSHQVTQMGQEVILRCVPISNHLYFYWYRQILGQKVEFLVSFYNNEISEKSEIFDDQFSVERPDGSNFTLKIRSTKLEDSAMYFCASSTTGGGNQPQHFGDGTRLSIL.

This clone was counted once. Here the CDR3 DNA reads TGTGCCAGCTCACCGCGCCGGGACAGGGACTACGAGCAGTACTTC. Translation gives CASSPRRDRDYEQYF. This chain uses TRBV18 with TRBJ2-5; 9 positions match TRBD1. The DNA end lines up better with TRBJ2-7; the J call may be wrong. Looked up from germline, CDR1 is KGHSH and CDR2 is LQKENI. This CDR3 spans 15 amino acids.

This chain joins TRBV25-1 and TRBJ1-2, with D perhaps matching TRBD1 (6 bases). The CDR3 consists of 15 residues. V lost 3 bases, J lost 8 bases, and 19 bases lay in between. Germline loops: CDR1 MGHDK, CDR2 SYGVNS. CDR3 bases: TGTGCCAGCAGTGATTGGGGGCAGACGTCTATCGGCTACACCTTC. Encoded protein: CASSDWGQTSIGYTF.

V usage is TRBV5-4 and J usage is TRBJ1-2; possible D gene TRBD1, 5 bases. Between the trimmed V and J ends, which lost 4 bases and 6 bases, there was a span of 13 bases. Germline CDR1 and CDR2: SGHNT and YYREEE (reference sequence). This CDR3 comprises 13 residues. CDR3 amino acids: CASSTEQGNGYTF. The DNA for the CDR3 is TGTGCCAGCAGCACCGAGCAGGGAAATGGCTACACCTTC.

The chain carries TRBV4-3 and TRBJ1-1; D call uncertain. The CDR3 runs to 16 residues. The germline V gene encodes CDR1 LGHNA and CDR2 YSLEER. V was clipped by 0 bases and J by 2 bases, with 13 bases between them. CDR3 DNA sequence: TGCGCCAGCAGCCAAGATCCCCCGATGTTCAACACTGAAGCTTTCTTT. Translating it yields CASSQDPPMFNTEAFF.

This chain links TRBV2 with TRBJ1-2; weak D call: TRBD1 (5 bases). The V gene's germline CDR1 is SNHLY and CDR2 FYNNEI. The CDR3 runs to 12 residues. The ends were cut back, 8 bases at V and 4 bases at J, with 11 bases in the middle. CDR3 protein: CASETGFYGYTF. CDR3 in DNA: TGTGCCAGCGAAACAGGATTCTATGGCTACACCTTC.

The rearrangement joins TRBV5-6 to TRBJ2-7; D not certain. CDR1 is SGHDT and CDR2 is YYEEEE in the germline V gene. Deletions cut 2 bases from V and 0 bases from J, with 9 bases between. CDR3 length: 14 residues. CDR3 sequence (DNA): TGTGCCAGCAGCTTTGGAGAATTCTCCTACGAGCAGTACTTC. It codes for CASSFGEFSYEQYF.

The rearrangement links TRBV19 to TRBJ1-1; D is possibly TRBD1 (5 bases). CDR3 size: 13 residues. V lost 2 bases, J lost 6 bases, and 10 bases lay in between. Germline CDR1 and CDR2: LNHDA and SQIVND (reference sequence). The CDR3 spells CASSISRGAEAFF. The CDR3 DNA reads TGTGCCAGTAGTATATCTCGGGGCGCTGAAGCTTTCTTT.

The rearrangement joins TRBV30 to TRBJ2-5; D is unresolved. The CDR3 consists of 12 residues. V lost 1 base to trimming and J lost 6 bases, with 9 bases between them. The germline gives CDR1 GTSNPN, CDR2 SVGIG (reference sequence). CDR3 nucleotides: TGTGCCTGGAGTGCCGTCTTTCAGACCCAGTACTTC. This codes for CAWSAVFQTQYF. Variable domain in full (rest from reference TRBV30 and TRBJ2-5): SQTIHQWPATLVQPVGSPLSLECTVEGTSNPNLYWYRQAAGRGLQLLFYSVGIGQISSEVPQNLSASRPQDRQFILSSKKLLLSDSGFYLCAWSAVFQTQYFGPGTRLLVL.

This clone was seen more than once but under ten times. The chain carries TRBV6-5 and TRBJ1-2; D unresolved. Germline-derived CDR1 and CDR2 are MNHEY and SVGAGI. This CDR3 is 14 amino acids long. The V end lost 0 bases, the J end lost 5 bases, and 10 bases lay between the germline ends. In DNA form, the CDR3 reads TGTGCCAGCAGTTACTCGTCGATGGATTATGGCTACACCTTC. This codes for CASSYSSMDYGYTF.

The chain recombines TRBV28 with TRBJ2-5, with unresolved D. CDR1 is MDHEN and CDR2 is SYDVKM in the germline V gene. V was trimmed by 6 bases and J by 5 bases, leaving 10 bases between them. This CDR3 is 12 amino acids long. CDR3 region: CASRTGPETQYF. The DNA of the CDR3 is TGTGCCAGCAGAACCGGGCCGGAGACCCAGTACTTC.

The V and J genes are TRBV9 and TRBJ2-3, with D hard to call. CDR1 is SGDLS and CDR2 is YYNGEE in the germline V gene. CDR3 length: 15 residues. Trimming cost V 0 bases and J 4 bases, with 12 bases left between them. CDR3: CASSVDPTGPDTQYF. The DNA of the CDR3 is TGTGCCAGCAGCGTAGATCCTACGGGCCCAGATACGCAGTATTTT. Drawing the rest from reference TRBV9 and TRBJ2-3, the complete variable domain is DSGVTQTPKHLITATGQRVTLRCSPRSGDLSVYWYQQSLDQGLQFLIQYYNGEERAKGNILERFSAQQFPDLHSELNLSSLELGDSALYFCASSVDPTGPDTQYFGPGTRLTVL.

V is TRBV9 and J is TRBJ1-1, with a possible D match to TRBD1 (6 bases). The CDR3 totals 13 residues. The germline CDR1 and CDR2 sequences are SGDLS and YYNGEE. Between the trimmed V and J ends, which lost 4 bases and 5 bases, there was a span of 12 bases. This CDR3 is CASSNYRETEAFF. The DNA for the CDR3 is TGTGCCAGCAGCAACTACAGGGAAACTGAAGCTTTCTTT. Looking up the rest from reference TRBV9 and TRBJ1-1 gives the full variable domain: DSGVTQTPKHLITATGQRVTLRCSPRSGDLSVYWYQQSLDQGLQFLIQYYNGEERAKGNILERFSAQQFPDLHSELNLSSLELGDSALYFCASSNYRETEAFFGQGTRLTVV.

The rearrangement uses TRBV6-1 and TRBJ2-7; D gene ambiguous. This CDR3 is built from 14 residues. Trimming took 3 bases from V and 5 from J, leaving 14 bases between them. Germline loops: CDR1 MNHNS, CDR2 SASEGT. For the CDR3, the DNA is TGTGCCAGCAGTGAGCGAAGGGAAGTCGACGAGCAGTACTTC. Translated, it gives CASSERREVDEQYF.

This sequence joins TRBV4-3 and TRBJ2-7; 10 bases map to TRBD1. This CDR3 is built from 15 residues. The germline V gene has CDR1 LGHNA and CDR2 YSLEER. J lost 3 bases, V lost 3 bases, and 5 bases had no gene match. CDR3: CASSQTGTGDYEQYF. CDR3 DNA sequence: TGCGCCAGCAGCCAGACCGGGACAGGGGACTACGAGCAGTACTTC.

This clone was recorded a few times. V is TRBV6-4 and J is TRBJ2-2; no firm D call. The germline V gene has CDR1 MRHNA and CDR2 SNTAGT. This CDR3 comprises 13 residues. V shed 1 base and J shed 3 bases, with 3 bases lying between them. In nucleotides, the CDR3 is TGTGCCAGCAGTGACTTCCACACCGGGGAGCTGTTTTTT. This codes for CASSDFHTGELFF.

The V and J genes are TRBV7-6 and TRBJ2-5; TRBD2 might be the D (5 bases). Germline loops: CDR1 SGHVS, CDR2 FNYEAQ. Trimming cost V 5 bases and J 7 bases, with 11 bases left between them. This CDR3 has 12 amino acids. The CDR3 DNA is TGTGCCAGCAGCCAAACCGGAGGGACCCAGTACTTC. Amino acid sequence: CASSQTGGTQYF.

This clone was seen a single time. This chain uses TRBV12-5 with TRBJ1-1, with D possibly matching TRBD1 (5 bases). With 7 bases removed from V and 0 bases from J, the gap between germline ends came to 9 bases. CDR1 LGHNT and CDR2 FRNRAP come from the germline V gene. The CDR3 length is 13 residues. CDR3 sequence reads: CASAWGMNTEAFF. CDR3 nucleotide sequence: TGTGCTAGTGCGTGGGGGATGAACACTGAAGCTTTCTTT.

The J gene is TRBJ1-1, the V gene TRBV30; no clear D. Per germline, CDR1 GTSNPN and CDR2 SVGIG (reference sequence). Trimming removed 5 bases from V and 5 bases from J, with 9 bases in between. The CDR3 spans 11 residues. The CDR3 sequence: CAWEGGTEAFF. CDR3 nucleotide sequence: TGTGCCTGGGAAGGTGGGACTGAAGCTTTCTTT.

This clone was found once. The chain uses TRBV2 and TRBJ1-1, with 9 bases identical to TRBD1. Germline V gives CDR1 SNHLY, CDR2 FYNNEI. Germline trimming cut 6 bases from V and 1 base from J; bases unmatched to any gene: 9. The CDR3 sequence is 16 residues long. The CDR3 protein is CASRGEPGQGNTEAFF. CDR3 sequence (DNA): TGTGCCAGCAGGGGAGAGCCGGGACAGGGGAACACTGAAGCTTTCTTT.

The chain joins TRBV21-1 to TRBJ1-4; no DNA check was done on the table's D call, TRBD1. TRBV21-1 corresponds to a pseudogene. CDR3 length equals 20 residues. CDR3 protein: CASSHLILVQGEKTNEKLFF. The CDR3 DNA is TGTGCCAGCAGCCATTTAATTTTGGTACAGGGGGAAAAAACTAATGAAAAACTGTTTTTT.

V usage is TRBV7-2 and J usage is TRBJ1-2; D ambiguous. V lost 1 base to trimming and J lost 4 bases, with 10 bases between them. The germline V gene encodes CDR1 SGHTA and CDR2 FQGNSA. This CDR3 region has 14 residues. The CDR3 reads CASSLERVGYGYTF. CDR3 coding DNA: TGTGCCAGCAGCTTAGAACGGGTGGGCTATGGCTACACCTTC.

CDR3 in DNA: TGTGCCAGCTCACCCGCAGGGGCAGATACGCAGTATTTT. This codes for CASSPAGADTQYF. The rearrangement joins TRBV18 to TRBJ2-3, with a tentative D call TRBD1 (6 bases). The germline V gene encodes CDR1 KGHSH and CDR2 LQKENI. V lost 3 bases, J lost 4 bases, and 8 bases lay in between. This CDR3 is 13 amino acids long.